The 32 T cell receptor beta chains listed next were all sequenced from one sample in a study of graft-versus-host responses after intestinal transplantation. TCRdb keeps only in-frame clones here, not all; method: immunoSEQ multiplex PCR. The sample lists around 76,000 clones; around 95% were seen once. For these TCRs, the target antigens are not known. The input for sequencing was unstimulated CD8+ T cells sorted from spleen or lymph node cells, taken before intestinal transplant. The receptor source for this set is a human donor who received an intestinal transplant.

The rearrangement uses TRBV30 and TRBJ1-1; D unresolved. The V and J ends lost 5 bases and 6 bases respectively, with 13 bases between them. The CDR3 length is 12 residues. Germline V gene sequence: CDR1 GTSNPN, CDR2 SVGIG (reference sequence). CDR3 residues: CAWGYRDPEAFF. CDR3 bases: TGTGCCTGGGGTTACCGGGATCCTGAAGCTTTCTTT.

The CDR3 nucleotides read TGTGCCAGCAGTCTAAGACTAGATTTGGCAGATACGCAGTATTTT. Translated, it gives CASSLRLDLADTQYF. The chain combines TRBV27 with TRBJ2-3; tentative D call: TRBD2 (6 bases). Looked up from germline, CDR1 is MNHEY and CDR2 is SMNVEV (reference sequence). This CDR3 is 15 amino acids long. Trimming took 5 bases from V and 4 from J, leaving 16 bases between them.

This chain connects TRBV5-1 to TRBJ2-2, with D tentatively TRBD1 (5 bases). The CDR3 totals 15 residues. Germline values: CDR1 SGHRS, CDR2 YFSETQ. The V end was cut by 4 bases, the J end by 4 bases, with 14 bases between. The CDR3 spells CASSGAGSSTGELFF. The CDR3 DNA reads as TGCGCCAGCAGCGGGGCAGGGTCGAGCACCGGGGAGCTGTTTTTT.

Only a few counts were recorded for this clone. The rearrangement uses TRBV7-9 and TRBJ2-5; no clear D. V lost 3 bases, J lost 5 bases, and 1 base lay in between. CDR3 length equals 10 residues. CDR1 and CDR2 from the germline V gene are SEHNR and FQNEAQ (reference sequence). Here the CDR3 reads CASSFETQYF. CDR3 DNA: TGTGCCAGCAGCTTTGAGACCCAGTACTTC. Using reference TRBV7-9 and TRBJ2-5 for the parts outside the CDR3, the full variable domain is DTGVSQNPRHKITKRGQNVTFRCDPISEHNRLYWYRQTLGQGPEFLTYFQNEAQLEKSRLLSDRFSAERPKGSFSTLEIQRTEQGDSAMYLCASSFETQYFGPGTRLLVL.

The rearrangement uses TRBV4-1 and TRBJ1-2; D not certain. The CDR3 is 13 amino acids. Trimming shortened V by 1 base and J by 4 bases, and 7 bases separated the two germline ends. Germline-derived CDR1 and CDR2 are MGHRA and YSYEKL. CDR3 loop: CASSQVGGYGYTF. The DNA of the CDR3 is TGCGCCAGCAGCCAAGTGGGTGGCTATGGCTACACCTTC.

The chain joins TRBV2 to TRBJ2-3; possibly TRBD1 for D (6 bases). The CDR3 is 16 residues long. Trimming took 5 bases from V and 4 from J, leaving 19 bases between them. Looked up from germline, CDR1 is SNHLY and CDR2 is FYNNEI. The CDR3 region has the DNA TGTGCCAGCAGTCATACAGGGAAGGGCACTGCAGATACGCAGTATTTT. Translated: CASSHTGKGTADTQYF.

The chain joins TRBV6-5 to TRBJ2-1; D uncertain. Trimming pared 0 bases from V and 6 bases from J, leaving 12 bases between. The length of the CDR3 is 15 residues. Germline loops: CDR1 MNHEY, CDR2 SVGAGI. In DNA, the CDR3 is TGTGCCAGCAGTTACTCTGGGGTCAGGCCCAATGAGCAGTTCTTC. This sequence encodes CASSYSGVRPNEQFF.

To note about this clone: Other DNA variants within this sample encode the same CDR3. CDR3 in amino acids: CASSFSASSQETQYF. In DNA, the CDR3 is TGTGCCAGCAGTTTCTCGGCTAGCAGCCAAGAGACCCAGTACTTC. J is TRBJ2-5 and V is TRBV27; tentatively, D is TRBD2 (5 bases). The CDR3 spans 15 residues. Germline V lookup: CDR1 MNHEY, CDR2 SMNVEV (reference sequence). V lost 3 bases, J lost 1 base, and 12 bases lay in between.

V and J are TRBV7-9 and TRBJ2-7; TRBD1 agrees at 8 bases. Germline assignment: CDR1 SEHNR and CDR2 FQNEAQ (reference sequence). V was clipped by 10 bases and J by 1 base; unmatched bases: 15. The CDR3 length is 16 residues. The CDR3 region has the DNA TGTGCCACCCTGGGGGGACGGACAGGGCTTTCCTACGAGCAGTACTTC. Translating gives CATLGGRTGLSYEQYF.

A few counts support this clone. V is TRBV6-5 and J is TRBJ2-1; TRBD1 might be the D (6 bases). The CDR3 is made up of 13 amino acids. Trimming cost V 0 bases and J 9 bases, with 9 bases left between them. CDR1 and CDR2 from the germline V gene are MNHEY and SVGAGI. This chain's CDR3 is CASSYSGAGEQFF. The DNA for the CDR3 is TGTGCCAGCAGTTACTCGGGGGCGGGTGAGCAGTTCTTC.

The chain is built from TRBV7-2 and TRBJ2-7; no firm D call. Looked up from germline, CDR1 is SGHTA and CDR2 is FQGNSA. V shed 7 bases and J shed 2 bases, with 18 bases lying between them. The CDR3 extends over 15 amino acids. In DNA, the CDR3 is TGTGCCAGCACCCTACCCCCCCGAGAAGCCTACGAGCAGTACTTC. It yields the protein CASTLPPREAYEQYF.

The CDR3 DNA follows: TGTGCCAGCAGCTTGTTAGGAGAACGCGAGCAGTACTTC. Residues: CASSLLGEREQYF. The rearrangement joins TRBV5-4 to TRBJ2-7; no firm D call. The CDR3 has 13 amino acids. Per germline, CDR1 SGHNT and CDR2 YYREEE (reference sequence). The V gene lost 1 base and the J gene lost 6 bases, with 11 bases spanning the gap.

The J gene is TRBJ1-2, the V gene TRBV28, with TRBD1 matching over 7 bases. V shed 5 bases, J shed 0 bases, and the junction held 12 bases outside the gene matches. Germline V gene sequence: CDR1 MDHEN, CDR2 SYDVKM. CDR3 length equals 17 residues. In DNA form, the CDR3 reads TGTGCCAGCAGTCCAAGCCCGGGACAGTCAGCTAACTATGGCTACACCTTC. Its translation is CASSPSPGQSANYGYTF.

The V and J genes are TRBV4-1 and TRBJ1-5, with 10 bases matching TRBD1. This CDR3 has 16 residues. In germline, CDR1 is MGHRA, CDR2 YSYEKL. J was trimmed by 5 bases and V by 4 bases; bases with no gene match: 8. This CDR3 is CASSPPYGTGDQPQHF. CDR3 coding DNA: TGCGCCAGCAGCCCCCCTTACGGGACAGGGGATCAGCCCCAGCATTTT.

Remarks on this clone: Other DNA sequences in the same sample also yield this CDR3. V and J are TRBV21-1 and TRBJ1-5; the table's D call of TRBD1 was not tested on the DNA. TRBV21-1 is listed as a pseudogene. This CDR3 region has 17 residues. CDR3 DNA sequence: TGTGCCAGCAGCAAAAGCCGGACAGGTCGGGACAATCAGCCCCAGCATTTT. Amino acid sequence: CASSKSRTGRDNQPQHF.

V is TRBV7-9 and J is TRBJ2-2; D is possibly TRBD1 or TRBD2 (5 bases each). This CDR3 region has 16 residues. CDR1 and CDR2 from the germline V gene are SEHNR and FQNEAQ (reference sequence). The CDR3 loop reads CAFLLRGRSNTGELFF. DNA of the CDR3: TGTGCATTTCTCCTTCGGGGCCGATCGAACACCGGGGAGCTGTTTTTT.

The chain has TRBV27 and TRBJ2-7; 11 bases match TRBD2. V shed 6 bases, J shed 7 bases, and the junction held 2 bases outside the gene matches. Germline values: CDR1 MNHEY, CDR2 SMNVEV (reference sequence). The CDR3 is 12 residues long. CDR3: CASRGLAEEQYF. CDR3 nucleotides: TGTGCCAGCAGGGGACTAGCGGAGGAGCAGTACTTC.

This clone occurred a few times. The chain's CDR3 is CASSTRGLADSSYEQYF. The CDR3 region has the DNA TGTGCCAGTAGTACCCGGGGACTAGCGGATAGCTCCTACGAGCAGTACTTC. The genes are TRBV19 and TRBJ2-7, with TRBD2 matching 11 bases. Looked up from germline, CDR1 is LNHDA and CDR2 is SQIVND (reference sequence). The length of the CDR3 is 17 residues. V dropped 4 bases and J dropped 0; count of bases not matched to a gene: 8.

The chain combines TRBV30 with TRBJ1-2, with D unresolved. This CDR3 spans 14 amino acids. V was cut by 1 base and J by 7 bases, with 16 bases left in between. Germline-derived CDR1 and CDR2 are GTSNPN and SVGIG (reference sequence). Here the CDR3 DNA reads TGTGCCTGGAGTGCCGTAGGAGGGAGGTCTGGCTACACCTTC. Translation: CAWSAVGGRSGYTF.

The CDR3 bases are TGTGCCAGCAGTCAGTTAACCGGGGACAGGGAAAATGAAGCTTTCTTT. Encoded protein: CASSQLTGDRENEAFF. V gene TRBV4-2 combines with J gene TRBJ1-1, with 9 nucleotides matching TRBD1. Germline CDR1 reads LGHNA; CDR2 reads YNFKEQ. This CDR3 region has 16 residues. Trimming took 6 bases from V and 7 from J; bases not matched to a gene: 15.

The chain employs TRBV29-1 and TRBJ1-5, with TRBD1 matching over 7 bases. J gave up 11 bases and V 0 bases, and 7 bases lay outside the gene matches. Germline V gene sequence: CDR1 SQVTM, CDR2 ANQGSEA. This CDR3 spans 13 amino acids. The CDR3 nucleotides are TGCAGCGTTGAAGAGCCCAACAGGGGAACCCAGCATTTT. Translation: CSVEEPNRGTQHF.

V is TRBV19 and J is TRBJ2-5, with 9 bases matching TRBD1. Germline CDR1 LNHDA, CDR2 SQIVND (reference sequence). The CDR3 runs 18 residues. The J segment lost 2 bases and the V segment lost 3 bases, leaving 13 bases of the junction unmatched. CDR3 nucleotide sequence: TGTGCCAGTAGTATTAATCCTCGTACAGGGGGCTGGCAAGAGACCCAGTACTTC. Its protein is CASSINPRTGGWQETQYF.

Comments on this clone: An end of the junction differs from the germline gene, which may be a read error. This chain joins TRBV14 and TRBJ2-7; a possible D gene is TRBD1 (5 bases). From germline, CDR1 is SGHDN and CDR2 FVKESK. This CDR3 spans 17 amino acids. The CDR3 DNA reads TGTGCCAGCAGTCAAGCCCCAGGGTTGTACGTCCCCTACGAGCAGTACTTC. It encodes CASSQAPGLYVPYEQYF.

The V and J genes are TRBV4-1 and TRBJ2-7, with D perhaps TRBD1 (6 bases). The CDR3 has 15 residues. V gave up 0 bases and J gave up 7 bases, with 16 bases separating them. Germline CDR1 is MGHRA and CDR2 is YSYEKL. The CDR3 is CASSQEKAGAREQYF. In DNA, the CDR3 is TGCGCCAGCAGCCAAGAAAAGGCAGGGGCCAGAGAGCAGTACTTC.

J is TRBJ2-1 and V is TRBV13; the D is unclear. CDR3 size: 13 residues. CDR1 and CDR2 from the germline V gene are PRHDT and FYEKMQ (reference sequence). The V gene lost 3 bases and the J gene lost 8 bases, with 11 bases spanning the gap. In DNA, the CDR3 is TGTGCCAGCAGCTTGCCCACGTTTGATGAGCAGTTCTTC. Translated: CASSLPTFDEQFF.

DNA for the CDR3: TGTGCCAGCAGTTTCGGGGGAGGCTTTCACGAGCAGTACTTC. This encodes CASSFGGGFHEQYF. This sequence joins TRBV27 and TRBJ2-7; tentative D call: TRBD2 (6 bases). The germline V gene encodes CDR1 MNHEY and CDR2 SMNVEV (reference sequence). The length of the CDR3 is 14 residues. Trimming left V 3 bases short and J 5 bases short, with 14 bases between.

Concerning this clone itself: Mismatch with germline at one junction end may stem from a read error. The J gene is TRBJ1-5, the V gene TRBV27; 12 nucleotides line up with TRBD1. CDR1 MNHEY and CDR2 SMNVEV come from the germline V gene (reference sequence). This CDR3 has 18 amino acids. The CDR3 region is CASRLSGQGAGGNQPQHF. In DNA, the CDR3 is TGTGCCAGCAGATTATCGGGACAGGGGGCTGGGGGCAATCAGCCCCAGCATTTT.

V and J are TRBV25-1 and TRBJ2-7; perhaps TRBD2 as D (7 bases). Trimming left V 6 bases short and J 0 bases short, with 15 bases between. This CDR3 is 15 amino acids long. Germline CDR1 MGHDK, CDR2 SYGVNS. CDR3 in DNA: TGTGCCAGCAGAGGGGGGGAAGGAAGCTCCTACGAGCAGTACTTC. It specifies CASRGGEGSSYEQYF.

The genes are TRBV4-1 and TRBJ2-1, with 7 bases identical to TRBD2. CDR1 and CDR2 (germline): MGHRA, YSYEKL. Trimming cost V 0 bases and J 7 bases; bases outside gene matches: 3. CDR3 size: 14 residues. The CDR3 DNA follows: TGCGCCAGCAGCCAAGAGACTAGCTTAAATGAGCAGTTCTTC. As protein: CASSQETSLNEQFF.

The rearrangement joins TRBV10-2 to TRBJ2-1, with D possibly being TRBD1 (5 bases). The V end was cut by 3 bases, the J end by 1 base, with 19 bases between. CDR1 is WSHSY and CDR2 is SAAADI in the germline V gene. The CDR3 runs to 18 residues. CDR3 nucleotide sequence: TGCGCCAGCAGTGATCCGGACACTTCCAGGACGTCCTACAATGAGCAGTTCTTC. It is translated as CASSDPDTSRTSYNEQFF.

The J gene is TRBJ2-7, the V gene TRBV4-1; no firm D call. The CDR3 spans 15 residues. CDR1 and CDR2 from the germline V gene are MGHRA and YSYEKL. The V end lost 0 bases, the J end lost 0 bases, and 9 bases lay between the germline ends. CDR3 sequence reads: CASSQERVSSYEQYF. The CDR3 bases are TGCGCCAGCAGCCAAGAGAGAGTTAGCTCCTACGAGCAGTACTTC.

CDR3 loop: CASSQVGTGIYEQYF. The CDR3 nucleotides are TGTGCCAGCAGCCAAGTTGGGACAGGGATCTACGAGCAGTACTTC. The rearrangement uses TRBV4-2 and TRBJ2-7; TRBD1 matches at 9 bases. V was pared by 1 base and J by 3 bases, with 4 bases of the junction left unmatched. CDR1 is LGHNA, CDR2 YNFKEQ, per germline. The CDR3 runs 15 residues.